Each of the 25 T cell receptor beta chains below was sequenced from the same sample in a study of cytomegalovirus exposure and HLA in healthy donors. It was with 60 Vbeta and 13 Jbeta primers that the PCR ran. TCRdb's copy holds only in-frame clones and misses some; the assay was immunoSEQ multiplex PCR. The repertoire holds tens of thousands of clones, with around four fifths as singletons. Specimen: PBMCs. Source of these receptors: a man aged 50 to 59 in good health and CMV-seropositive.

The chain is built from TRBV14 and TRBJ2-5; tentative D call: TRBD2 (6 bases). CDR3 length: 17 amino acids. Germline V gives CDR1 SGHDN, CDR2 FVKESK. V lost 4 bases and J 2 bases, leaving 20 bases between the germline ends. The CDR3 protein is CASSPGRFRESQETQYF. The CDR3 coding sequence is TGTGCCAGCAGCCCTGGACGGTTCCGGGAGTCACAAGAGACCCAGTACTTC.

Notes on this clone: One junction end does not reproduce the germline sequence, and a read error may be involved. V and J are TRBV7-9 and TRBJ2-1; TRBD2 might be the D (5 bases). The germline gives CDR1 SEHNR, CDR2 FQNEAQ (reference sequence). The length of the CDR3 is 15 residues. The CDR3 region has the DNA TGTTCCAGCAGCCGCCGTGGGCCCAGCGGCAATGAGCAGTTCTTC. It codes for CSSSRRGPSGNEQFF.

Of note for this clone: A read error may produce the germline difference seen at one junction end. The rearrangement uses TRBV7-9 and TRBJ1-5; D possibly corresponds to TRBD1 (5 bases). CDR1 and CDR2 (germline): SEHNR, FQNEAQ (reference sequence). The CDR3 loop spans 16 amino acids. The CDR3 nucleotides are TGTTCCAGCAGCTTTGGACGACAGAGTAGCAATCAGCCCCAGCATTTT. This gives the protein CSSSFGRQSSNQPQHF.

The genes are TRBV4-3 and TRBJ1-1, with a possible D match to TRBD1 (5 bases). V gave up 5 bases and J gave up 1 base, with 8 bases separating them. CDR1 and CDR2 from the germline V gene are LGHNA and YSLEER. The CDR3 has 13 amino acids. The CDR3 region is CASSVTGNTEAFF. CDR3 nucleotides: TGCGCCAGCAGCGTCACAGGGAACACTGAAGCTTTCTTT.

The chain carries TRBV5-1 and TRBJ1-2; TRBD1 aligns across 7 bases. The CDR3 loop spans 15 amino acids. The V segment lost 8 bases and the J segment 7 bases; nucleotides outside the gene matches: 17. CDR1 is SGHRS and CDR2 is YFSETQ in the germline V gene. CDR3 sequence reads: CASRPPDRPPVGYTF. CDR3 coding DNA: TGCGCCAGTAGGCCCCCGGACAGGCCCCCGGTTGGCTACACCTTC.

This rearrangement joins TRBV7-6 to TRBJ2-3; TRBD2 agrees at 7 bases. With 4 bases clipped from V and 0 bases from J, the junction kept 7 bases outside the gene matches. The CDR3 is 16 residues long. The germline V gene encodes CDR1 SGHVS and CDR2 FNYEAQ. CDR3 in amino acids: CASSSVGGTSTDTQYF. The CDR3 DNA reads TGTGCCAGCAGCTCGGTCGGGGGGACTAGCACAGATACGCAGTATTTT. Together with reference TRBV7-6 and TRBJ2-3, the CDR3 gives the full variable domain: GAGVSQSPRYKVTKRGQDVALRCDPISGHVSLYWYRQALGQGPEFLTYFNYEAQQDKSGLPNDRFSAERPEGSISTLTIQRTEQRDSAMYRCASSSVGGTSTDTQYFGPGTRLTVL.

This clone showed up just once. The J gene is TRBJ2-3, the V gene TRBV18; 9 nucleotides line up with TRBD1. This CDR3 has 14 amino acids. Looked up from germline, CDR1 is KGHSH and CDR2 is LQKENI. Unmatched junction bases numbered 1, after V lost 3 bases and J lost 3 bases. The CDR3 region is CASSPGQGTDTQYF. CDR3 coding DNA: TGTGCCAGCTCACCGGGACAGGGAACAGATACGCAGTATTTT.

The J gene is TRBJ1-3, the V gene TRBV29-1; a possible D gene is TRBD1 (6 bases). The CDR3 runs to 15 residues. Trimming pared 0 bases from V and 7 bases from J, leaving 16 bases between. Germline CDR1 reads SQVTM; CDR2 reads ANQGSEA. The CDR3 DNA is TGCAGCGTTGAAGATAATCGGGGGGCTAGGAACACCATATATTTT. It codes for CSVEDNRGARNTIYF.

The chain couples TRBV11-2 to TRBJ2-6; maybe TRBD2 (5 bases). The CDR3 covers 14 residues. Germline CDR1 reads SGHAT; CDR2 reads FQNNGV. V shed 4 bases and J shed 4 bases, with 8 bases lying between them. CDR3 DNA sequence: TGTGCCAGCAGCTCCGGACTCGGGGCCAACGTCCTGACTTTC. This translates into CASSSGLGANVLTF.

J is TRBJ2-4 and V is TRBV15; 9 nucleotides line up with TRBD1. The CDR3 totals 16 residues. Germline loops: CDR1 LNHNV, CDR2 YYDKDF (reference sequence). The V segment lost 4 bases and the J segment 12 bases; nucleotides outside the gene matches: 16. CDR3 protein: CATSKPGQGFVDSQYF. CDR3 nucleotide sequence: TGTGCCACCAGCAAACCGGGACAGGGTTTTGTTGACAGTCAGTACTTC. Variable domain in full (rest from reference TRBV15 and TRBJ2-4): DAMVIQNPRYQVTQFGKPVTLSCSQTLNHNVMYWYQQKSSQAPKLLFHYYDKDFNNEADTPDNFQSRRPNTSFCFLDIRSPGLGDTAMYLCATSKPGQGFVDSQYFGAGTRLSVL.

The sample holds a few counts of this clone. V is TRBV5-4 and J is TRBJ2-5; D gene unclear. The CDR3 loop spans 15 amino acids. V lost 0 bases, J lost 5 bases, and 14 bases lay in between. CDR1 is SGHNT, CDR2 YYREEE, per germline (reference sequence). The CDR3: CASSLAAEAQETQYF. CDR3 in DNA: TGTGCCAGCAGCTTGGCCGCCGAAGCGCAGGAGACCCAGTACTTC.

The chain joins TRBV11-1 to TRBJ2-1; 11 bases are a match to TRBD2. With V trimmed by 4 bases and J by 9 bases, 8 bases remained unmatched. This CDR3 comprises 15 residues. Germline CDR1 is SGHAT and CDR2 is FQDESV (reference sequence). CDR3 DNA: TGTGCCAGCAGCTGGCGACTTAGCGGGGGGGGTGAGCAGTTCTTC. Residues: CASSWRLSGGGEQFF.

This clone has a single count. The J gene is TRBJ1-6, the V gene TRBV19; no definite D call. Germline V gives CDR1 LNHDA, CDR2 SQIVND (reference sequence). The CDR3 sequence is 16 residues long. The V and J ends lost 1 base and 0 bases respectively, with 7 bases between them. Written as DNA, the CDR3 is TGTGCCAGTAGTATAGCAGGCAGCTCCTATAATTCACCCCTCCACTTT. Translating it yields CASSIAGSSYNSPLHF.

This chain uses TRBV6-5 with TRBJ1-1, with D maybe TRBD1 (5 bases). CDR1 is MNHEY and CDR2 is SVGAGI in the germline V gene. V lost 6 bases to trimming and J lost 2 bases, with 13 bases between them. The CDR3 extends over 14 amino acids. CDR3: CASRGTGTNTEAFF. DNA of the CDR3: TGTGCCAGCAGAGGAACAGGTACAAACACTGAAGCTTTCTTT.

V gene TRBV28 combines with J gene TRBJ1-6; D is unclear. V lost 4 bases and J lost 2, with 9 bases in between. CDR1 MDHEN and CDR2 SYDVKM come from the germline V gene. There are 15 residues in the CDR3. The CDR3 DNA reads TGTGCCAGCAGTTACGGGGAAACCTATAATTCACCCCTCCACTTT. This sequence encodes CASSYGETYNSPLHF. The whole variable domain, remainder taken from reference TRBV28 and TRBJ1-6, is DVKVTQSSRYLVKRTGEKVFLECVQDMDHENMFWYRQDPGLGLRLIYFSYDVKMKEKGDIPEGYSVSREKKERFSLILESASTNQTSMYLCASSYGETYNSPLHFGNGTRLTVT.

This clone was seen more than once but under ten times. The junction departs from the called germline gene at one end, perhaps through a read error. J is TRBJ2-6 and V is TRBV5-6, with D possibly matching TRBD1 (5 bases). Germline lookup yields CDR1 SGHDT and CDR2 YYEEEE. The CDR3 runs to 15 residues. The CDR3 DNA follows: TGTGCCAGCAGCTTGGAGGTCGCTGGGGCCAACGGCCTGACTTTC. Amino acid sequence: CASSLEVAGANGLTF.

This sequence joins TRBV9 and TRBJ2-2, with 9 nucleotides matching TRBD2. V shed 0 bases and J 4 bases; nucleotides not matched to a gene: 4. CDR3 size: 16 residues. Germline V lookup: CDR1 SGDLS, CDR2 YYNGEE. The CDR3 sequence is CASSVVSGRGTGELFF. CDR3 coding DNA: TGTGCCAGCAGCGTAGTTAGCGGGAGAGGCACCGGGGAGCTGTTTTTT. Combining the CDR3 with reference TRBV9 and TRBJ2-2 gives the whole variable domain DSGVTQTPKHLITATGQRVTLRCSPRSGDLSVYWYQQSLDQGLQFLIQYYNGEERAKGNILERFSAQQFPDLHSELNLSSLELGDSALYFCASSVVSGRGTGELFFGEGSRLTVL.

The rearrangement uses TRBV5-6 and TRBJ1-1; tentatively, D is TRBD1 (6 bases). The V and J ends lost 2 bases and 1 base respectively, with 15 bases between them. This CDR3 has 16 residues. CDR1 and CDR2 (germline): SGHDT, YYEEEE. The CDR3 DNA is TGTGCCAGCAGCTTATTCTTCGGACAGAAGAACACTGAAGCTTTCTTT. It yields the protein CASSLFFGQKNTEAFF.

V usage is TRBV9 and J usage is TRBJ2-7; 10 bases fit TRBD1. Germline assignment: CDR1 SGDLS and CDR2 YYNGEE. The CDR3 loop spans 15 amino acids. V shed 4 bases, J shed 4 bases, and the junction held 8 bases outside the gene matches. For the CDR3, the DNA is TGTGCCAGCAGCATAGGACAGGGGGTCGTGTACGAGCAGTACTTC. Translating it yields CASSIGQGVVYEQYF.

V usage is TRBV19 and J usage is TRBJ2-3; the D gene is possibly TRBD1 (5 bases). CDR1 and CDR2 (germline): LNHDA, SQIVND (reference sequence). The CDR3 is 17 amino acids. V lost 0 bases and J 0 bases, leaving 13 bases between the germline ends. The CDR3 bases are TGTGCCAGTAGTATAGATGCAAAGACAGCTAGCACAGATACGCAGTATTTT. It encodes CASSIDAKTASTDTQYF.

This chain connects TRBV10-2 to TRBJ2-5; no firm D call. The germline V and J ends were trimmed by 2 bases and 3 bases, with 19 bases remaining between them. The CDR3 has 17 amino acids. Germline loops: CDR1 WSHSY, CDR2 SAAADI. As DNA, the CDR3 is TGCGCCAGCAGTGAGCCCACTGGGTTTCGCGGAAAAGAGACCCAGTACTTC. Translation gives CASSEPTGFRGKETQYF.

The chain carries TRBV25-1 and TRBJ2-2; weak D call: TRBD2 (5 bases). V lost 0 bases and J lost 8, with 16 bases in between. The V gene's germline CDR1 is MGHDK and CDR2 SYGVNS. The CDR3 runs 16 residues. The CDR3 nucleotides are TGTGCCAGCAGTGAATACGAGGAGGTTACCAGGGGGGAGCTGTTTTTT. As protein: CASSEYEEVTRGELFF.

J is TRBJ1-1 and V is TRBV7-9; 8 bases are a match to TRBD1. The CDR3 has 12 residues. Germline V gives CDR1 SEHNR, CDR2 FQNEAQ (reference sequence). V shed 3 bases and J 11 bases; nucleotides not matched to a gene: 5. The CDR3 DNA reads as TGTGCCAGCAGCTTCGACAGGGGCGAGGCTTTCTTT. This translates into CASSFDRGEAFF.

CDR3 nucleotides: TGCAGCGTTGAGGGGGGGTGGCCTCGGCCCTACGAGCAGTACTTC. Its translation is CSVEGGWPRPYEQYF. This chain connects TRBV29-1 to TRBJ2-7; 7 bases map to TRBD2. The V and J ends lost 3 bases and 2 bases, in that order; junction bases with no gene match: 10. This CDR3 has 15 residues. The germline V gene has CDR1 SQVTM and CDR2 ANQGSEA.

The chain joins TRBV5-4 to TRBJ1-1, with TRBD1 matching 8 bases. Germline V CDR1 and CDR2: SGHNT, YYREEE (reference sequence). Losses at the gene ends were 3 bases for V and 7 bases for J; bases not matched to a gene: 2. The CDR3 has 12 residues. CDR3 sequence reads: CASSSGQVEAFF. DNA of the CDR3: TGTGCCAGCAGCTCGGGACAGGTTGAAGCTTTCTTT.